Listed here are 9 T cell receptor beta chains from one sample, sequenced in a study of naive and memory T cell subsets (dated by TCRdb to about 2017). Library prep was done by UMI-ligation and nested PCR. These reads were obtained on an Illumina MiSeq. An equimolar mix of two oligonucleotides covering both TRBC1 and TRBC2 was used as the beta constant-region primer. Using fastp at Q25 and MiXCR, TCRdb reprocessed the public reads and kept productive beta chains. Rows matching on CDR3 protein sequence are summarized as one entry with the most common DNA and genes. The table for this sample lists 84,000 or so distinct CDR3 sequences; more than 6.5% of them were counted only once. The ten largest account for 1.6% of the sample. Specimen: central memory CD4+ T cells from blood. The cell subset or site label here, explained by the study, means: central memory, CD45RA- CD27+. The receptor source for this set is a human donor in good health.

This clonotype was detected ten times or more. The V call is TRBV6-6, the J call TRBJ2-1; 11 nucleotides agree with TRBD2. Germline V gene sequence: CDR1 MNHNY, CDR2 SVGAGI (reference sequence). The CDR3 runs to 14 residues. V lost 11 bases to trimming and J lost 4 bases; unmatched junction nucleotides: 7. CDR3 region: CAVRLAGGYNEQFF. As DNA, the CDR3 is TGTGCCGTCCGCCTAGCGGGGGGTTACAATGAGCAGTTCTTC.

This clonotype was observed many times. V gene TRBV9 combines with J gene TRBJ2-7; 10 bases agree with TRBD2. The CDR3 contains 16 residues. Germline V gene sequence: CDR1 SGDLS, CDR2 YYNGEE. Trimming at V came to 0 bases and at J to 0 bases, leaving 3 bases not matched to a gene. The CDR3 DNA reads TGTGCCAGCAGCGTAGGACTAGCGGGCCACTCCTACGAGCAGTACTTC. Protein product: CASSVGLAGHSYEQYF.

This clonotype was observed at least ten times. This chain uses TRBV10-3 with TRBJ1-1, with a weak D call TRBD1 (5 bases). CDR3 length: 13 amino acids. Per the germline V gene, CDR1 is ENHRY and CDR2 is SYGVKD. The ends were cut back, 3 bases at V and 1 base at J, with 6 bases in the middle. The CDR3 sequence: CAISDGGNTEAFF. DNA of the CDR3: TGTGCCATCAGTGACGGGGGGAACACTGAAGCTTTCTTT.

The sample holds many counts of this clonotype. The DNA for the CDR3 is TGTGCCAGCAGCGTAGGTGCCTCCTACAATGAGCAGTTCTTC. Its protein product is CASSVGASYNEQFF. The chain is built from TRBV9 and TRBJ2-1, with D hard to call. Germline V gives CDR1 SGDLS, CDR2 YYNGEE. This CDR3 region has 14 residues. Trimming took off 0 bases at V and 0 bases at J, with 4 bases between the two ends.

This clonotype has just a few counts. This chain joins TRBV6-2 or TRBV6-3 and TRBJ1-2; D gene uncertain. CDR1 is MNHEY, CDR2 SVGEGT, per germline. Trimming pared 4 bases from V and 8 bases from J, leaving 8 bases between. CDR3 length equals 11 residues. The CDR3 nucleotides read TGTGCCAGCAGTTCTATAAGCGGCTACACCTTC. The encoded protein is CASSSISGYTF.

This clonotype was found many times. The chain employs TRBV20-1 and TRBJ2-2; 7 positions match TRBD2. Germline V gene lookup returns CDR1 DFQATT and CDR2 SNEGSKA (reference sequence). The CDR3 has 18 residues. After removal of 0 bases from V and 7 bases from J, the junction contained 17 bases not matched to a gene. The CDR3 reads CSARDEYSGPRTSGELFF. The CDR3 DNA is TGCAGTGCTAGAGACGAATATAGCGGGCCCCGGACCAGCGGGGAGCTGTTTTTT.

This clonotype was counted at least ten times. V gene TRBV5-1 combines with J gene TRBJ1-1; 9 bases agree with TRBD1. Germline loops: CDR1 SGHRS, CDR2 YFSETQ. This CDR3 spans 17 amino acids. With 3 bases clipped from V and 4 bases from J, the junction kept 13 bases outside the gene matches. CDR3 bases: TGCGCCAGCAGCTCTTACCCCGGGACAGGGTCGGGCACTGAAGCTTTCTTT. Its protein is CASSSYPGTGSGTEAFF. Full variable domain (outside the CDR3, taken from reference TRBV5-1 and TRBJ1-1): KAGVTQTPRYLIKTRGQQVTLSCSPISGHRSVSWYQQTPGQGLQFLFEYFSETQRNKGNFPGRFSGRQFSNSRSEMNVSTLELGDSALYLCASSSYPGTGSGTEAFFGQGTRLTVV.

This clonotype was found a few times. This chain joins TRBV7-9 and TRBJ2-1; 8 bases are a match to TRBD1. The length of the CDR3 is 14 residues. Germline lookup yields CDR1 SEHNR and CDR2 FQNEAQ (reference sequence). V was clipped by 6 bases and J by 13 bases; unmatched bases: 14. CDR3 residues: CASRGGDRGPGQFF. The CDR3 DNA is TGTGCCAGCAGAGGTGGCGACAGGGGCCCGGGCCAGTTCTTC.

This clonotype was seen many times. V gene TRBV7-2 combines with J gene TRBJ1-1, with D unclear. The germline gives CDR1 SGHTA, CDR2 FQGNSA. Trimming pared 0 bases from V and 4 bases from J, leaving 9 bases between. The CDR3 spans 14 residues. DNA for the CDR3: TGTGCCAGCAGCTTAGCTGGGAGCGGCACTGAAGCTTTCTTT. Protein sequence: CASSLAGSGTEAFF.